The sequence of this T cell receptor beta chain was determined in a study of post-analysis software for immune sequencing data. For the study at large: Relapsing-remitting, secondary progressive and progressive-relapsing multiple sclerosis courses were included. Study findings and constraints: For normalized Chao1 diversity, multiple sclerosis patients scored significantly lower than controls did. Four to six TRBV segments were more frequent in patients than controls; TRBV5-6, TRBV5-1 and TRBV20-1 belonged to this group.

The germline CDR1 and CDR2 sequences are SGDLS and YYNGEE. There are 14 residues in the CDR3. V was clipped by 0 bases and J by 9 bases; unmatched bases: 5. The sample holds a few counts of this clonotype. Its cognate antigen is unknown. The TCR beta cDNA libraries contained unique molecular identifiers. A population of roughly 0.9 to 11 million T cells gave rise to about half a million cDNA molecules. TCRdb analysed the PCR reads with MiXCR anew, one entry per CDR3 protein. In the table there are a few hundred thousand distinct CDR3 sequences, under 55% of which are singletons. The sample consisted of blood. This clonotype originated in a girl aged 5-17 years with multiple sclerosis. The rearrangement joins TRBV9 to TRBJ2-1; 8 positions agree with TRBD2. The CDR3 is CASSVEGTSVEQFF. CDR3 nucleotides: TGTGCCAGCAGCGTAGAGGGGACTAGTGTTGAGCAGTTCTTC.